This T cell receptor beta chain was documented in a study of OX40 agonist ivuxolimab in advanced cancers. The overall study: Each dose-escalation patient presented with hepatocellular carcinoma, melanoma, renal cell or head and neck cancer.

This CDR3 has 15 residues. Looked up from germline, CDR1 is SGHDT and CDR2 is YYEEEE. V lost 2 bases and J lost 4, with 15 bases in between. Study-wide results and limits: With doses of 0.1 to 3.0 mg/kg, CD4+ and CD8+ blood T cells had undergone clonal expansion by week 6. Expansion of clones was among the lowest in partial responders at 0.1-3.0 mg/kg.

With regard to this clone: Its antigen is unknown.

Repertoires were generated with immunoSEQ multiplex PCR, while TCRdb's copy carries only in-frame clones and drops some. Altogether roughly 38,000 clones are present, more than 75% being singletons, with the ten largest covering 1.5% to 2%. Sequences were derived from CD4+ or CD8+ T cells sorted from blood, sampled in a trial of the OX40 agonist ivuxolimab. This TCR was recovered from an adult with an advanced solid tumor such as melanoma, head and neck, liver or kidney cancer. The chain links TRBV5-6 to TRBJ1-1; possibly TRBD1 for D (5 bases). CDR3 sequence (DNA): TGTGCCAGCAGCTTCGACGGGACTGCGGCCACTGAAGCTTTCTTT. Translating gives CASSFDGTAATEAFF.